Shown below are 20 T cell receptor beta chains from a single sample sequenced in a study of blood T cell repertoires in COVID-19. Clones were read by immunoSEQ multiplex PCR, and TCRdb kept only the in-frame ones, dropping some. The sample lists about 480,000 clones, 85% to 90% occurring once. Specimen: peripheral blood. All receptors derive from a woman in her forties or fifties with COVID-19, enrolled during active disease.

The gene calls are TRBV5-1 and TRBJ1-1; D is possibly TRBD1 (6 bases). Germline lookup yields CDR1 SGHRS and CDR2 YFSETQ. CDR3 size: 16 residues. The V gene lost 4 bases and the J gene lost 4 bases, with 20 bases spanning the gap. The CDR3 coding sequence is TGCGCCAGCAGCCCCTCGCTCTCCCAAGGGGGCACTGAAGCTTTCTTT. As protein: CASSPSLSQGGTEAFF.

Written as DNA, the CDR3 is TGTGCCAGCAGCCGCCAGGGGTACACTGAAGCTTTCTTT. It specifies CASSRQGYTEAFF. This chain uses TRBV3-1 (or the pseudogene TRBV3-2) with TRBJ1-1, with D possibly matching TRBD1 (6 bases). V lost 4 bases, J lost 3 bases, and 9 bases lay in between. The length of the CDR3 is 13 residues. Germline V gene lookup returns CDR1 LGHDT and CDR2 YNNKEL (reference sequence).

Written as DNA, the CDR3 is TGTGCCAGTGCCAACCTAGCGGGGGGCACAGATACGCAGTATTTT. Its translation is CASANLAGGTDTQYF. This sequence joins TRBV27 and TRBJ2-3; TRBD2 matches 10 bases. The trim removed 9 bases at V and 1 base at J, leaving 7 bases unmatched. The CDR3 runs to 15 residues. CDR1 and CDR2 from the germline V gene are MNHEY and SMNVEV (reference sequence).

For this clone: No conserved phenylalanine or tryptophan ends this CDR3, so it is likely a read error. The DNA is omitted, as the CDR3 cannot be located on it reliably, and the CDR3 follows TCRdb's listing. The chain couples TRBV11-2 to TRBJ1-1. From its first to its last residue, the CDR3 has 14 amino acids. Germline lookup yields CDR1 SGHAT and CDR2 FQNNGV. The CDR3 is CASSPTGSVYSYGV.

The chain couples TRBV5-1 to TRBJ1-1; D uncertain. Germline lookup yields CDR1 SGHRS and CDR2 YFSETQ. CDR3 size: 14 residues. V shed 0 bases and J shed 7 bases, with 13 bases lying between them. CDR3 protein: CASSLVAGTYEAFF. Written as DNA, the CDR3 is TGCGCCAGCAGCTTGGTTGCAGGTACCTATGAAGCTTTCTTT.

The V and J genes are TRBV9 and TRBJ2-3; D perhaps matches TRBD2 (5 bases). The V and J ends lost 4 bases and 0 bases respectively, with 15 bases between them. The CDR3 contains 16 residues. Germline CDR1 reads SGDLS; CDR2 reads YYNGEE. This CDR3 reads CASSPFIGESTDTQYF. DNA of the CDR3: TGTGCCAGCAGCCCCTTTATCGGGGAGAGCACAGATACGCAGTATTTT.

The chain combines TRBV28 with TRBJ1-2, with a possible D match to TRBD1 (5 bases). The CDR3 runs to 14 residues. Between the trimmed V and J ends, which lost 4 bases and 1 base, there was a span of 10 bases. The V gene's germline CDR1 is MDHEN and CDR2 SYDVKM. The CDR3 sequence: CASSYGGDNYGYTF. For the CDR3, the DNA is TGTGCCAGCAGTTATGGAGGGGATAACTATGGCTACACCTTC.

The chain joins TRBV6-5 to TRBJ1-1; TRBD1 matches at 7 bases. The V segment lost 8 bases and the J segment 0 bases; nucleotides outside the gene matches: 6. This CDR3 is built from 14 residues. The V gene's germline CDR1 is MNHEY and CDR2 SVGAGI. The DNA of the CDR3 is TGTGCCAGCGGCCGACAGGGATTGAACACTGAAGCTTTCTTT. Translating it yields CASGRQGLNTEAFF.

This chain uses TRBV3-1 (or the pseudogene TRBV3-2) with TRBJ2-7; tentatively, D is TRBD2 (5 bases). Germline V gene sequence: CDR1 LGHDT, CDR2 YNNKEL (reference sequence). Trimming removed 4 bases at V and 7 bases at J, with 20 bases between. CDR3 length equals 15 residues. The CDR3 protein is CASSPSYGRAEEQYF. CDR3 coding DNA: TGTGCCAGCAGCCCTTCGTATGGTCGAGCGGAGGAGCAGTACTTC.

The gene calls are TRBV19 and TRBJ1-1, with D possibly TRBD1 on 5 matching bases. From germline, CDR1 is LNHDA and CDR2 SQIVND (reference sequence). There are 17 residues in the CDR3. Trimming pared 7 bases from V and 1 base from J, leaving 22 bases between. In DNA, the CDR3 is TGTGCCAGTACCCCACCCAGGGAGCAGCGGGGGAACACTGAAGCTTTCTTT. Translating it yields CASTPPREQRGNTEAFF.

This chain's CDR3 is CSVEGGQTEAFF. The CDR3, as DNA: TGCAGCGTTGAAGGGGGACAGACTGAAGCTTTCTTT. This chain joins TRBV29-1 and TRBJ1-1; 7 bases agree with TRBD1. The CDR3 length is 12 residues. In germline, CDR1 is SQVTM, CDR2 ANQGSEA. V gave up 1 base and J gave up 5 bases; unmatched junction bases: 1.

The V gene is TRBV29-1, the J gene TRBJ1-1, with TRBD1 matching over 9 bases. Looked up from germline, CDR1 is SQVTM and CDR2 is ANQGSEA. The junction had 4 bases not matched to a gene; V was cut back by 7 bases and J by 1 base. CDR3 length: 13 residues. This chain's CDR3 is CSAGTGPNTEAFF. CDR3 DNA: TGCAGCGCCGGGACAGGGCCGAACACTGAAGCTTTCTTT.

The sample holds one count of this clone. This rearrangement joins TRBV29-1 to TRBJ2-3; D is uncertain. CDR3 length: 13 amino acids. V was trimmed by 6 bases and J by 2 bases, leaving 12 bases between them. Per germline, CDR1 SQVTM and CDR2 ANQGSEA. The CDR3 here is CSVTKTDTDTQYF. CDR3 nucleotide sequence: TGCAGCGTCACTAAAACGGACACAGATACGCAGTATTTT.

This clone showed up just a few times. CDR3 DNA sequence: TGTGCCTGGACCACCCCTTTCCGGGACTCTAAGGACGGCTACACCTTC. This sequence encodes CAWTTPFRDSKDGYTF. The chain is built from TRBV30 and TRBJ1-2; TRBD1 might be the D (5 bases). The CDR3 contains 16 residues. From germline, CDR1 is GTSNPN and CDR2 SVGIG (reference sequence). Between the trimmed V and J ends, which lost 4 bases and 8 bases, there was a span of 26 bases.

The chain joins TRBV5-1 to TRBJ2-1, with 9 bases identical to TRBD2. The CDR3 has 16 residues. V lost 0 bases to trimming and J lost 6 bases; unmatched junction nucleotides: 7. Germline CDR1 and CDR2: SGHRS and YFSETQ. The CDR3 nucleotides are TGCGCCAGCAGCTTGGCTGGCGGGGGGGGGATCAATGAGCAGTTCTTC. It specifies CASSLAGGGGINEQFF.

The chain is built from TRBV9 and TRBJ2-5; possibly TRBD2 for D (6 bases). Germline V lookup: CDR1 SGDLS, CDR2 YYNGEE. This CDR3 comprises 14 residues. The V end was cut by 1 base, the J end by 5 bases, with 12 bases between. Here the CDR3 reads CASSVFGGRETQYF. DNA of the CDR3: TGTGCCAGCAGCGTATTCGGGGGTCGGGAGACCCAGTACTTC.

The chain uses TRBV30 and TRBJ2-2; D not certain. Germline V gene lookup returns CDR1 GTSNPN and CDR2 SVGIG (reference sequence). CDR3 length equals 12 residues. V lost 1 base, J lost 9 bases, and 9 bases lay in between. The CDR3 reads CAWSGWARELFF. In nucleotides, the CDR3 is TGTGCCTGGAGTGGGTGGGCTCGGGAGCTGTTTTTT.

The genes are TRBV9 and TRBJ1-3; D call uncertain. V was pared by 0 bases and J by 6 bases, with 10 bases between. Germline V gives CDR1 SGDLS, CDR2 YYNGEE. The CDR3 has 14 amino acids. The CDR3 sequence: CASSVDGQENTIYF. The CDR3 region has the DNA TGTGCCAGCAGCGTAGATGGGCAGGAAAACACCATATATTTT.

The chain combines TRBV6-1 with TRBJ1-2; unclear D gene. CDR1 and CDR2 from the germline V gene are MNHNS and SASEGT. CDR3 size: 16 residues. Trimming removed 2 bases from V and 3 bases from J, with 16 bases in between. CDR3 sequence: CASSEPGEERDYGYTF. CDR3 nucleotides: TGTGCCAGCAGTGAACCGGGAGAAGAGAGGGACTATGGCTACACCTTC.

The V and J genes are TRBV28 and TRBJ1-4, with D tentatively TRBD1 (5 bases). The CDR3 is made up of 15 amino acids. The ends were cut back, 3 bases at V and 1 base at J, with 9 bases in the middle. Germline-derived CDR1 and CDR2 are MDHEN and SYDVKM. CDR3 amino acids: CASSLWGVTNEKLFF. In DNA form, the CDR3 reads TGTGCCAGCAGTTTGTGGGGGGTAACTAATGAAAAACTGTTTTTT. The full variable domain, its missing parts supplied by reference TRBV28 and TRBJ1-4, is DVKVTQSSRYLVKRTGEKVFLECVQDMDHENMFWYRQDPGLGLRLIYFSYDVKMKEKGDIPEGYSVSREKKERFSLILESASTNQTSMYLCASSLWGVTNEKLFFGSGTQLSVL.